This is a list of T cell receptor beta chains from one sample in a study of cytomegalovirus exposure and HLA in healthy donors. Sequencing used immunoSEQ multiplex PCR; TCRdb keeps in-frame clones, though not all of them. Of some 120,000 clones listed, 80% to 90% were seen once; the top ten hold less than 2%. Material: PBMCs. Receptors originate from a young woman in good health and CMV-seronegative. Each CDR3 is given with its conserved first and last residue.

TRBJ1-1,TRBV30,CAWRGDKRDEAFF
TRBJ1-4,TRBV9,CASSVGEGSSQGFNEKLFF
TRBJ1-2,TRBV6-5,CASSYSKQDKNGYTF
TRBJ1-1,TRBV7-9,CASSLVQVNTEAFF
TRBJ2-1,TRBV9,CASSAADEQFF
TRBJ1-5,TRBV19,CASSIDRVNRANQPQHF
TRBJ2-2,TRBV6-4,CASSDSSHTGELFF
TRBJ1-2,TRBV30,CAWSGGSYGYTF
TRBJ1-2,TRBV4-2,CASSQDRENYGYTF
TRBJ2-7,TRBV7-2,CASSLFEGSNEQYF